This TCR beta chain was captured in a study of T cell repertoires in cytomegalovirus infection. At the level of the study: Signatures in public TCR beta sequences pointed to both CMV infection and matching HLA type.

Regarding the study as a whole: Carriers of CMV plus the relevant HLA were identified by cumulative public TCR beta family frequency.

TCRdb reprocessed the reads with MiXCR, giving one entry per CDR3 protein. Of some 200,000 distinct CDR3 sequences listed, roughly a fifth are singletons. Details on this clonotype: The antigen is unknown.

V was trimmed by 5 bases and J by 3 bases, leaving 18 bases between them. From germline, CDR1 is MNHEY and CDR2 SVGEGT. The CDR3 is made up of 16 amino acids. V usage is TRBV6-2 or TRBV6-3 and J usage is TRBJ2-3; D is unclear. The source is a human donor in good health (CMV status not recorded). Some clones in this sample may be carry-over from other donors' samples. Sequenced: PBMCs. DNA of the CDR3: TGTGCCAGCAGTCCGTGGGCGGATACCATTACAGATACGCAGTATTTT. Protein sequence: CASSPWADTITDTQYF.